Listed below are T cell receptor beta chains from one sample, sequenced in a study of breast tumors, draining lymph nodes, adjacent tissues. TCRdb reprocessed the multiplex PCR reads with MiXCR, giving one entry per CDR3 protein. The sample has 180,000 or so distinct CDR3 sequences, approximately 33% seen once. Sequencing used axillary lymph node tissue. The receptors stem from a female donor with breast cancer. Some clones in this sample may be carry-over from other donors' samples. Both conserved end residues are part of each CDR3. Fields, in order: D gene, J gene, V gene, CDR3 protein. The D gene is left open where the match is weak.

- TRBJ2-5 TRBV11-2 CASSRAGWETQYF
TRBD1 TRBJ2-3 TRBV20-1 CSASGTGGTDTQYF
- TRBJ1-5 TRBV7-9 CASSLGDPNQPQHF
- TRBJ2-7 TRBV11-1 CASSLVGLNYEQYF
- TRBJ2-3 TRBV15 CATSPDIGWTYNEQYF
- TRBJ2-2 TRBV5-1 CASSLVVRGELFF
TRBD2 TRBJ2-2 TRBV20-1 CSARGYSGDSTGELFF
- TRBJ2-5 TRBV28 CASSYPQGLGGAETQYF
- TRBJ2-2 TRBV30 CAWKIGGENTGELFF
- TRBJ1-4 TRBV27 CASKPGRRNEKLFF
TRBD2 TRBJ2-1 TRBV15 CATSRELRLAGAGNEQFF
- TRBJ2-5 TRBV2 CASSRDLGETQYF
- TRBJ2-1 TRBV19 CASHRPGISNEQFF
TRBD2 TRBJ2-3 TRBV5-8 CASSLVAGGFGQYF
- TRBJ2-5 TRBV15 CATSRDPDSKETQYF
- TRBJ1-3 TRBV10-2 CASTSGDNTIYF
TRBD1 TRBJ2-7 TRBV5-1 CASSLGQGAIVYEQYF
TRBD2 TRBJ2-3 TRBV12-3/TRBV12-4 CASSRTRRTDTQYF
- TRBJ2-7 TRBV20-1 CSASFPTHEQYF
TRBD1 TRBJ2-5 TRBV5-1 CASGGQGEETQYF
TRBD1 TRBJ1-4 TRBV2 CASSPRTGRTEKLFF
- TRBJ2-7 TRBV28 CASSLSQVPYEQYF
TRBD1 TRBJ1-6 TRBV19 CASSVSGTGGSPLHF
- TRBJ2-2 TRBV30 CAWRRQNTGELFF
- TRBJ1-2 TRBV7-2 CASSRTSGGINYGYTF
TRBD1 TRBJ1-1 TRBV11-3 CASSLGTGDTAPMNTEAFF
TRBD1 TRBJ1-6 TRBV5-4 CASSLEGAANSPLHF
TRBD2 TRBJ2-6 TRBV7-6 CASSPGLAGVPGLCSGANVLTF
- TRBJ2-5 TRBV3-1 CASSQDWETQYF
TRBD2 TRBJ2-5 TRBV6-5 CASSYSVLAGEETQYF
- TRBJ1-2 TRBV7-6 CASSLGTGNHYGYTF
- TRBJ1-1 TRBV20-1 CSAPDGRMNTEAFF
TRBD1 TRBJ2-7 TRBV6-6 CASGPGTGGAPYEQYF
TRBD1 TRBJ2-7 TRBV5-4 CASSPGTALSYEQYF
- TRBJ1-6 TRBV20-1 CSAQGGRGSPLHF
- TRBJ1-1 TRBV29-1 CSVWSRGTEAFF
- TRBJ2-2 TRBV7-6 CASSPGTGNTGELFF
- TRBJ1-2 TRBV7-2 CASSPRNFASTDYGYTF
- TRBJ1-5 TRBV15 CATSSEEGLRNQPQHF
- TRBJ2-5 TRBV6-1 CASGWGDRETQYF
- TRBJ1-2 TRBV2 CASRPPGLAGAYGYTF
TRBD2 TRBJ2-7 TRBV3-1 CASSLTSGRNYEQYF
TRBD1 TRBJ2-5 TRBV12-3/TRBV12-4 CASSFGDRVGTQYF
- TRBJ1-1 TRBV19 CASSMSYRGTEAFF